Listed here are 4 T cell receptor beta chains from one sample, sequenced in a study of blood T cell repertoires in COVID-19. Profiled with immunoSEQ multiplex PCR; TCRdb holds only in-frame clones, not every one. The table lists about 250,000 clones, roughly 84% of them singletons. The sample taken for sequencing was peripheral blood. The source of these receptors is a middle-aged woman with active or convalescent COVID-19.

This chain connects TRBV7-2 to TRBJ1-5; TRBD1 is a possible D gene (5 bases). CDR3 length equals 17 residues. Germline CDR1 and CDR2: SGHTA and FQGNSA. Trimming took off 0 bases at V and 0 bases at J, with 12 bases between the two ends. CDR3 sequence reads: CASSLALGGVSNQPQHF. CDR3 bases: TGTGCCAGCAGCTTAGCGCTCGGGGGGGTTAGCAATCAGCCCCAGCATTTT.

The CDR3 bases are TGTGCCAGCAGCCAACAGGGGATCTCCACTGAAGCTTTCTTT. Translating gives CASSQQGISTEAFF. The V gene is TRBV3-1 (or the pseudogene TRBV3-2), the J gene TRBJ1-1; D may be TRBD1 (6 bases). From germline, CDR1 is LGHDT and CDR2 YNNKEL (reference sequence). V gave up 2 bases and J gave up 4 bases, with 11 bases separating them. The CDR3 length is 14 residues.

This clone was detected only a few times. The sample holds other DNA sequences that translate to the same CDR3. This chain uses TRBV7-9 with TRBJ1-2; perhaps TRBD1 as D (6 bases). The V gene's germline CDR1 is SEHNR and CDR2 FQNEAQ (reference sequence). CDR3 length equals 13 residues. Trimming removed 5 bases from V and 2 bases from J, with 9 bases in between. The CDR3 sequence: CASSLQGNYGYTF. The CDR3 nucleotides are TGTGCCAGCAGCCTACAGGGCAACTATGGCTACACCTTC.

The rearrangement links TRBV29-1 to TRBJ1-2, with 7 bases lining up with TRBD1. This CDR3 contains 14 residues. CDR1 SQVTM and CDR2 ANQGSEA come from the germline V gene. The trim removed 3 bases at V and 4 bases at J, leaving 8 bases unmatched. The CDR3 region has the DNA TGCAGCGTTGATTTGCCAGGGGGAAGCTATGGCTACACCTTC. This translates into CSVDLPGGSYGYTF.